The next 17 T cell receptor beta chains were all read from a single sample in a study of T cell responses to AZD1222 COVID-19 vaccine. Profiling relied on immunoSEQ multiplex PCR, and the TCRdb table lists in-frame clones only, not all of them. Counted here are around 83,000 clones, about 91% occurring once; the ten biggest clones make up 5.2%. This material consisted of peripheral blood, taken on day 0 of AZD1222 vaccination. Receptors originate from an adult in good health.

The chain links TRBV5-1 to TRBJ2-3; no clear D. Germline assignment: CDR1 SGHRS and CDR2 YFSETQ. The CDR3 length is 13 residues. V was cut by 0 bases and J by 2 bases, with 4 bases left in between. The CDR3 coding sequence is TGCGCCAGCAGCTTGGAGTCCACAGATACGCAGTATTTT. Translation: CASSLESTDTQYF.

The chain recombines TRBV28 with TRBJ1-4; no reliable D call. Germline CDR1 reads MDHEN; CDR2 reads SYDVKM. The CDR3 has 15 residues. V was pared by 5 bases and J by 4 bases, with 14 bases between. The CDR3 DNA reads as TGTGCCAGCAGTCCGTCCGGGGAGGGTAATGAAAAACTGTTTTTT. Its protein product is CASSPSGEGNEKLFF.

The chain uses TRBV7-9 and TRBJ2-7; TRBD2 matches 13 bases. The CDR3 runs to 17 residues. Per germline, CDR1 SEHNR and CDR2 FQNEAQ (reference sequence). Unmatched junction bases numbered 14, after V lost 6 bases and J lost 6 bases. This CDR3 is CASRSRTSGSFSSEQYF. The CDR3 DNA reads TGTGCCAGCAGGAGCAGGACTAGCGGGAGCTTTTCGAGCGAGCAGTACTTC.

CDR3 nucleotides: TGCGCCAGCAGCTTGGACTTCGGGACGACCGTTCACGAGCAGTACTTC. Protein: CASSLDFGTTVHEQYF. The V and J genes are TRBV5-1 and TRBJ2-7; D tentatively fits TRBD1 or TRBD2 (5 bases each). The CDR3 has 16 residues. V lost 0 bases, J lost 5 bases, and 18 bases lay in between. Germline lookup yields CDR1 SGHRS and CDR2 YFSETQ.

The chain combines TRBV28 with TRBJ1-1, with TRBD1 matching 8 bases. The CDR3 consists of 16 residues. Per the germline V gene, CDR1 is MDHEN and CDR2 is SYDVKM. Trimming took 4 bases from V and 4 from J; bases not matched to a gene: 11. The CDR3 here is CASSSLIVDRGTEAFF. The CDR3 coding sequence is TGTGCCAGCAGTTCCTTAATAGTAGACAGGGGCACTGAAGCTTTCTTT. Full variable domain (outside the CDR3, taken from reference TRBV28 and TRBJ1-1): DVKVTQSSRYLVKRTGEKVFLECVQDMDHENMFWYRQDPGLGLRLIYFSYDVKMKEKGDIPEGYSVSREKKERFSLILESASTNQTSMYLCASSSLIVDRGTEAFFGQGTRLTVV.

The chain combines TRBV5-4 with TRBJ2-2; 8 bases fit TRBD2. The CDR3 totals 16 residues. The V gene end was trimmed by 4 bases and the J gene end by 6 bases; junction bases not matched to a gene: 11. Germline V CDR1 and CDR2: SGHNT, YYREEE (reference sequence). This CDR3 reads CASSHGGRSPSGELFF. CDR3 nucleotide sequence: TGTGCCAGCAGCCATGGCGGGAGGTCCCCTTCCGGGGAGCTGTTTTTT.

The chain is built from TRBV11-2 and TRBJ2-7, with TRBD1 as a possible D gene (6 bases). V was trimmed by 5 bases and J by 0 bases, leaving 11 bases between them. The V gene's germline CDR1 is SGHAT and CDR2 FQNNGV. There are 14 residues in the CDR3. The chain's CDR3 is CASSMDRLSYEQYF. The CDR3, as DNA: TGTGCCAGCAGCATGGACAGACTCTCCTACGAGCAGTACTTC.

J is TRBJ2-1 and V is TRBV24-1, with D hard to call. V shed 9 bases and J shed 9 bases, with 14 bases lying between them. CDR3 length equals 12 residues. Germline CDR1 KGHDR, CDR2 SFDVKD. The CDR3 bases are TGTGCCACCGGTCCGGGCGCTTCTGAGCAGTTCTTC. It is translated as CATGPGASEQFF.

The chain uses TRBV6-2 or TRBV6-3 and TRBJ1-1, with D perhaps TRBD1 (6 bases). CDR3 length equals 14 residues. CDR1 and CDR2 from the germline V gene are MNHEY and SVGEGT. Trimming removed 2 bases at V and 7 bases at J, with 14 bases between. CDR3 sequence (DNA): TGTGCCAGCAGTTACCCGGGGGGCTTTAGTGAAGCTTTCTTT. Residues: CASSYPGGFSEAFF.

The CDR3 protein is CASSLRTNSPLHF. The CDR3 bases are TGTGCCAGCAGTTTAAGGACTAATTCACCCCTCCACTTT. The chain links TRBV12-3 or TRBV12-4 to TRBJ1-6; no clear D. V dropped 2 bases and J dropped 6 bases, with 5 bases sitting between them. This CDR3 is 13 amino acids long.

The rearrangement links TRBV3-1 (or the pseudogene TRBV3-2) to TRBJ2-1, with a weak D call TRBD2 (7 bases). V shed 1 base and J shed 3 bases, with 16 bases lying between them. The CDR3 totals 17 residues. Germline values: CDR1 LGHDT, CDR2 YNNKEL (reference sequence). CDR3 region: CASSQVSSGTYYNEQFF. The CDR3 DNA is TGTGCCAGCAGCCAAGTTTCCAGCGGGACATACTACAATGAGCAGTTCTTC.

The rearrangement joins TRBV2 to TRBJ1-4; no firm D call. There are 14 residues in the CDR3. Germline lookup yields CDR1 SNHLY and CDR2 FYNNEI. Trimming pared 1 base from V and 8 bases from J, leaving 11 bases between. The CDR3 nucleotides are TGTGCCAGCAGTGAAGTGAGGATCCCCGAAAAACTGTTTTTT. Translation: CASSEVRIPEKLFF.

This sequence joins TRBV5-1 and TRBJ1-2; D is uncertain. Germline V gene sequence: CDR1 SGHRS, CDR2 YFSETQ. There are 11 residues in the CDR3. The CDR3 here is CVIQVFYGYTF. CDR3 sequence (DNA): TGCGTTATCCAGGTTTTCTATGGCTACACCTTC.

This clone appeared a few times. The rearrangement uses TRBV7-2 and TRBJ2-7; 7 nucleotides agree with TRBD1. The germline V gene encodes CDR1 SGHTA and CDR2 FQGNSA. V dropped 6 bases and J dropped 4; count of bases not matched to a gene: 9. The CDR3 has 14 residues. In DNA form, the CDR3 reads TGTGCCAGCAGTTACAGACAGGGCTGGTACGAGCAGTACTTC. Protein product: CASSYRQGWYEQYF.

J is TRBJ2-1 and V is TRBV5-1; no clear D. The CDR3 is 11 residues long. V was pared by 3 bases and J by 6 bases, with 4 bases between. The germline CDR1 and CDR2 sequences are SGHRS and YFSETQ. The CDR3 nucleotides are TGCGCCAGCAGCTCGTTCAATGAGCAGTTCTTC. The encoded protein is CASSSFNEQFF.

A single count supports this clone. The chain has TRBV7-9 and TRBJ2-2, with D perhaps given as TRBD1 or TRBD2 (6 bases each). The CDR3 consists of 18 residues. Germline CDR1 reads SEHNR; CDR2 reads FQNEAQ (reference sequence). The V gene lost 3 bases and the J gene lost 4 bases, with 21 bases spanning the gap. This CDR3 reads CASSFILSSEGGTGELFF. DNA of the CDR3: TGTGCCAGCAGCTTTATTCTGTCGTCAGAGGGGGGCACCGGGGAGCTGTTTTTT.

This clone was counted a single time. The V gene is TRBV6-5, the J gene TRBJ1-1; 7 bases are shared with TRBD1. Germline values: CDR1 MNHEY, CDR2 SVGAGI. The trim removed 4 bases at V and 0 bases at J, leaving 2 bases unmatched. CDR3 length: 14 residues. CDR3 in amino acids: CASSWGQLNTEAFF. In DNA form, the CDR3 reads TGTGCCAGCAGTTGGGGACAGTTGAACACTGAAGCTTTCTTT.